This TCR beta chain derives from a study of identical twins. General study results and limits: Cord blood beta clonotypes that were abundant carried fewer insertions, and memory repertoires showed no such trend. There was more out-of-frame TCR alpha sharing in monozygotic twins than models estimated.

TCRdb fed the 5' RACE reads into MiXCR, producing one record per CDR3 protein. The sample lists roughly 720,000 distinct CDR3 sequences, 15% to 20% occurring once. Concerning this clonotype: Its matching antigen is unknown.

Germline loops: CDR1 SGHRS, CDR2 YFSETQ. The CDR3 covers 13 residues. V was cut by 6 bases and J by 4 bases, with 11 bases left in between. The same sample was also studied in work on T cells expressing NK-cell markers. This second study says: Each TCR beta repertoire originated in sorted T cells that were CD3+CD56+NKG2C+, CD3+CD56+NKG2C- or CD3+CD56-NKG2C+. Just one sequenced donor of eight was HCMV-seronegative, while seven were seropositive.

The source is a woman aged 18-29 years in good health. The sample comprised PBMCs. This chain connects TRBV5-1 to TRBJ2-1; D gene ambiguous. The DNA for the CDR3 is TGCGCCAGCAATGCTGGTGGGTACAATGAGCAGTTCTTC. Protein product: CASNAGGYNEQFF.